The 4 T cell receptor beta chains below all came from one sample that was sequenced in a study of blood T cell repertoires in COVID-19. Assay: immunoSEQ multiplex PCR; the TCRdb copy retains only in-frame clones and omits some. The sample has more than 200,000 clones; approximately 81% are singletons. The sample comprised peripheral blood. The receptors derive from a woman older than 75 with COVID-19, enrolled during active disease.

V and J are TRBV19 and TRBJ2-1; 7 bases fit TRBD2. Germline CDR1 LNHDA, CDR2 SQIVND (reference sequence). The CDR3 contains 15 residues. V shed 6 bases, J shed 9 bases, and the junction held 14 bases outside the gene matches. For the CDR3, the DNA is TGTGCCAGTAGGGGGCGGGGGAACCCTCACGGTGAGCAGTTCTTC. It specifies CASRGRGNPHGEQFF.

The rearrangement uses TRBV7-2 and TRBJ2-5, with D maybe TRBD2 (6 bases). Deletions cut 0 bases from V and 1 base from J, with 6 bases between. There are 14 residues in the CDR3. Germline V gene sequence: CDR1 SGHTA, CDR2 FQGNSA. Here the CDR3 DNA reads TGTGCCAGCAGCTTAGCGGGGGGCCAAGAGACCCAGTACTTC. Protein product: CASSLAGGQETQYF.

J is TRBJ2-7 and V is TRBV28, with D tentatively TRBD1 (6 bases). Trimming pared 4 bases from V and 1 base from J, leaving 14 bases between. Germline CDR1 is MDHEN and CDR2 is SYDVKM. This CDR3 comprises 15 residues. The CDR3 here is CASSSPMGQSYEQYF. CDR3 nucleotides: TGTGCCAGCAGTTCCCCAATGGGACAATCCTACGAGCAGTACTTC.

The chain carries TRBV5-1 and TRBJ2-5; D is undetermined. V dropped 7 bases and J dropped 2 bases, with 18 bases sitting between them. Germline loops: CDR1 SGHRS, CDR2 YFSETQ. The length of the CDR3 is 15 residues. This CDR3 is CASAAQAIAQETQYF. In nucleotides, the CDR3 is TGCGCCAGCGCCGCCCAAGCAATAGCTCAAGAGACCCAGTACTTC.